Below are 27 T cell receptor beta chains sequenced from a single sample in a study of identical twins. TCRdb ran MiXCR on the 5' RACE reads and lists one entry per CDR3 protein. The sample yields approximately 620,000 distinct CDR3 sequences, 8.6% seen once. This same sample was also part of a study on yellow fever vaccine responses in identical twins.

The sequenced sample was PBMCs. These receptors were collected from a woman younger than 30 in good health.

This sequence joins TRBV29-1 and TRBJ2-2; 8 nucleotides match TRBD2. V lost 4 bases to trimming and J lost 4 bases; unmatched junction nucleotides: 14. The CDR3 consists of 17 residues. Germline-derived CDR1 and CDR2 are SQVTM and ANQGSEA. CDR3 nucleotides: TGCAGCGTTGTCCGTACGGGGGGGCCGGTCGGCACCGGGGAGCTGTTTTTT. Protein sequence: CSVVRTGGPVGTGELFF.

The chain employs TRBV11-1 and TRBJ2-7, with TRBD1 matching over 9 bases. Germline V gives CDR1 SGHAT, CDR2 FQDESV (reference sequence). Trimming cost V 5 bases and J 5 bases; bases outside gene matches: 1. This CDR3 has 12 residues. CDR3 bases: TGTGCCAGCAGCGGGACAGGGCACGAGCAGTACTTC. Protein: CASSGTGHEQYF.

This clonotype was counted a few times. This chain connects TRBV10-3 to TRBJ2-6; D may be TRBD2 (5 bases). The CDR3 totals 14 residues. Trimming removed 11 bases at V and 4 bases at J, with 15 bases between. CDR1 and CDR2 from the germline V gene are ENHRY and SYGVKD. The CDR3 reads CASESEAGANVLTF. The CDR3 DNA is TGTGCCTCGGAATCGGAGGCCGGGGCCAACGTCCTGACTTTC.

This clonotype was counted only a few times. The J gene is TRBJ2-7, the V gene TRBV5-6; 7 bases agree with TRBD1. The CDR3 is made up of 16 amino acids. Germline lookup yields CDR1 SGHDT and CDR2 YYEEEE. V lost 3 bases and J lost 3; bases outside the gene matches: 12. The CDR3 nucleotides read TGTGCCAGCAGCTCACCAGAGGGACAGACTATCTACGAGCAGTACTTC. Its translation is CASSSPEGQTIYEQYF. The whole variable domain, filled in from reference TRBV5-6 and TRBJ2-7, reads DAGVTQSPTHLIKTRGQQVTLRCSPKSGHDTVSWYQQALGQGPQFIFQYYEEEERQRGNFPDRFSGHQFPNYSSELNVNALLLGDSALYLCASSSPEGQTIYEQYFGPGTRLTVT.

This clonotype was counted once. Possible read error: a much larger clone is one base away. This chain links TRBV4-3 with TRBJ2-4; 10 bases map to TRBD1. The end of the DNA is better explained by TRBJ2-1, so the J call may be wrong. Germline CDR1 LGHNA, CDR2 YSLEER. The CDR3 is 15 amino acids. CDR3 region: CASSQVPGQGNIQFF. As DNA, the CDR3 is TGCGCCAGCAGCCAGGTTCCGGGACAGGGGAACATTCAGTTCTTC.

This clonotype was counted only a few times. In DNA, the CDR3 is TGTGCCAGCACCCTTTCACGGAATGAGCAGTTCTTC. Protein: CASTLSRNEQFF. This chain connects TRBV12-3 or TRBV12-4 to TRBJ2-1; D not certain. The CDR3 has 12 amino acids. The germline V and J ends were trimmed by 7 bases and 7 bases, with 11 bases remaining between them.

This clonotype was detected a few times. The chain recombines TRBV12-5 with TRBJ2-3; the match to TRBD2 covers 7 bases. Germline V lookup: CDR1 LGHNT, CDR2 FRNRAP. This CDR3 region has 16 residues. The trim removed 5 bases at V and 8 bases at J, leaving 16 bases unmatched. CDR3 residues: CASGDQSGGRYSTQYF. The CDR3 DNA reads TGTGCTAGTGGTGACCAATCGGGAGGCCGTTACAGTACGCAGTATTTT.

Many counts were recorded for this clonotype. The V call is TRBV20-1, the J call TRBJ2-3; D not resolved. Trimming stripped 6 bases from V and 2 bases from J, with 9 bases between. CDR1 is DFQATT, CDR2 SNEGSKA, per germline (reference sequence). The CDR3 contains 12 residues. CDR3 nucleotide sequence: TGCAGTGCGAGCCCCCCCACAGATACGCAGTATTTT. Its translation: CSASPPTDTQYF.

This clonotype was seen many times. This sequence joins TRBV6-5 and TRBJ2-7; 13 nucleotides match TRBD2. The germline V gene has CDR1 MNHEY and CDR2 SVGAGI. The CDR3 extends over 16 amino acids. Trimming cost V 3 bases and J 5 bases; bases outside gene matches: 7. CDR3 sequence (DNA): TGTGCCAGCAGTTATTTCGGGACTAGCGGGATCCACGAGCAGTACTTC. This sequence encodes CASSYFGTSGIHEQYF.

This clonotype was counted a few times. The chain employs TRBV12-3 or TRBV12-4 and TRBJ2-2; 10 bases align to TRBD2. J gave up 5 bases and V 5 bases, and 8 bases lay outside the gene matches. The CDR3 spans 16 residues. The CDR3 reads CASSATSGMGTGELFF. The DNA of the CDR3 is TGTGCCAGCAGTGCTACTAGCGGGATGGGAACCGGGGAGCTGTTTTTT.

This clonotype appeared many times. The V call is TRBV20-1, the J call TRBJ2-7; 7 bases map to TRBD1. J gave up 2 bases and V 3 bases, and 4 bases lay outside the gene matches. CDR1 is DFQATT and CDR2 is SNEGSKA in the germline V gene (reference sequence). The CDR3 is 13 residues long. This CDR3 reads CSARAGGPYEQYF. The CDR3, as DNA: TGCAGTGCTAGGGCAGGGGGTCCCTACGAGCAGTACTTC.

Only a few counts were recorded for this clonotype. The rearrangement links TRBV9 to TRBJ1-2; TRBD1 aligns across 9 bases. From germline, CDR1 is SGDLS and CDR2 YYNGEE. CDR3 length: 13 residues. The ends lost 3 bases at V and 8 bases at J; junction bases unmatched: 5. CDR3 residues: CASSARTGVGYTF. The CDR3 DNA follows: TGTGCCAGCAGCGCCCGGACAGGGGTAGGCTACACCTTC.

This clonotype was observed a few times. The V and J genes are TRBV7-9 and TRBJ1-5; D call uncertain. V lost 4 bases and J lost 4, with 8 bases in between. This CDR3 is built from 13 residues. Germline CDR1 is SEHNR and CDR2 is FQNEAQ (reference sequence). For the CDR3, the DNA is TGTGCCAGCAGCTCCTCAGATAATCAGCCCCAGCATTTT. This codes for CASSSSDNQPQHF.

This chain joins TRBV28 and TRBJ1-5; 11 bases line up with TRBD1. V lost 7 bases to trimming and J lost 4 bases; unmatched junction nucleotides: 6. Germline V gives CDR1 MDHEN, CDR2 SYDVKM. This CDR3 region has 15 residues. The CDR3 sequence is CASTVRDRGNQPQHF. The CDR3 DNA reads as TGTGCCAGCACCGTCCGGGACAGGGGGAATCAGCCCCAGCATTTT. Together with reference TRBV28 and TRBJ1-5, the CDR3 gives the full variable domain: DVKVTQSSRYLVKRTGEKVFLECVQDMDHENMFWYRQDPGLGLRLIYFSYDVKMKEKGDIPEGYSVSREKKERFSLILESASTNQTSMYLCASTVRDRGNQPQHFGDGTRLSIL.

This clonotype came up many times. The rearrangement links TRBV12-3 or TRBV12-4 to TRBJ2-7; 9 positions agree with TRBD1. V lost 6 bases to trimming and J lost 4 bases; unmatched junction nucleotides: 10. The CDR3 consists of 15 residues. The CDR3 loop reads CASRARQGVWYEQYF. The CDR3 nucleotides are TGTGCCAGCAGAGCAAGACAGGGGGTGTGGTACGAGCAGTACTTC.

This chain joins TRBV20-1 and TRBJ2-1; 10 positions match TRBD2. Trimming at V came to 0 bases and at J to 1 base, leaving 3 bases not matched to a gene. The CDR3 sequence is 16 residues long. Germline V gene sequence: CDR1 DFQATT, CDR2 SNEGSKA (reference sequence). CDR3 bases: TGCAGTGCTAGAGATCAGCGGGGGGGGTCCTACAATGAGCAGTTCTTC. Encoded protein: CSARDQRGGSYNEQFF.

This clonotype came up many times. The rearrangement links TRBV21-1 to TRBJ1-5; TRBD1, the table's D call, lacks a check against the DNA. TRBV21-1 is annotated as a pseudogene. The CDR3 is 14 residues long. CDR3 loop: CASSKKGGDQPQHF. CDR3 nucleotide sequence: TGTGCCAGCAGCAAAAAGGGGGGCGATCAGCCCCAGCATTTT.

The chain combines TRBV7-2 with TRBJ2-1, with 13 bases fitting TRBD2. In germline, CDR1 is SGHTA, CDR2 FQGNSA. V was pared by 3 bases and J by 6 bases, with 8 bases of the junction left unmatched. There are 17 residues in the CDR3. This CDR3 is CASSFDALAGGPNEQFF. CDR3 bases: TGTGCCAGCAGCTTTGACGCACTAGCGGGGGGGCCCAATGAGCAGTTCTTC.

In this sample, this clonotype turned up once. The chain is built from TRBV29-1 and TRBJ1-2, with unresolved D. Trimming removed 4 bases at V and 5 bases at J, with 14 bases between. Germline V gives CDR1 SQVTM, CDR2 ANQGSEA. This CDR3 is built from 13 residues. The CDR3 reads CSVGGWESYGYTF. CDR3 in DNA: TGCAGCGTTGGGGGATGGGAGTCGTATGGCTACACCTTC.

Here the CDR3 reads CASRYGTGTFF. CDR3 coding DNA: TGTGCCAGCAGATACGGGACAGGGACTTTCTTT. V is TRBV28 and J is TRBJ1-1; TRBD1 aligns across 9 bases. Germline loops: CDR1 MDHEN, CDR2 SYDVKM. V trimming: 6 bases; J trimming: 12 bases; junction bases outside the gene matches: 5. The length of the CDR3 is 11 residues.

This chain uses TRBV9 with TRBJ2-7; D is undetermined. Trimming cost V 0 bases and J 6 bases, with 7 bases left between them. The CDR3 consists of 12 residues. Per the germline V gene, CDR1 is SGDLS and CDR2 is YYNGEE. The CDR3 coding sequence is TGTGCCAGCAGCGTAGATGGGTTCGAGCAGTACTTC. This gives the protein CASSVDGFEQYF.

V usage is TRBV20-1 and J usage is TRBJ2-7; D is ambiguous. The CDR3 has 14 residues. The V end lost 0 bases, the J end lost 2 bases, and 11 bases lay between the germline ends. CDR1 DFQATT and CDR2 SNEGSKA come from the germline V gene (reference sequence). The CDR3 nucleotides are TGCAGTGCTAGAGAATCGCAGGCAGCCTACGAGCAGTACTTC. Translation gives CSARESQAAYEQYF.

This clonotype was seen repeatedly, ten times or more. The chain joins TRBV10-3 to TRBJ2-7, with 7 bases fitting TRBD1. V lost 7 bases to trimming and J lost 2 bases; unmatched junction nucleotides: 8. The germline CDR1 and CDR2 sequences are ENHRY and SYGVKD. This CDR3 region has 14 residues. The CDR3 DNA reads TGTGCCATCACGAGAGACAGGGCCCCCTACGAGCAGTACTTC. This translates into CAITRDRAPYEQYF.

This clonotype was picked up many times. The chain couples TRBV4-1 to TRBJ2-1; the D gene is possibly TRBD2 (6 bases). There are 17 residues in the CDR3. Trimming left V 1 base short and J 1 base short, with 14 bases between. From germline, CDR1 is MGHRA and CDR2 YSYEKL. The CDR3 loop reads CASSQVWSGGSYNEQFF. The CDR3 nucleotides are TGCGCCAGCAGCCAAGTTTGGTCTGGAGGGTCCTACAATGAGCAGTTCTTC.

This sequence joins TRBV6-5 and TRBJ2-1; 14 bases line up with TRBD2. This CDR3 region has 15 residues. Trimming took 0 bases from V and 9 from J; bases not matched to a gene: 1. The germline V gene has CDR1 MNHEY and CDR2 SVGAGI. DNA of the CDR3: TGTGCCAGCAGTTACTCGGGACTAGCGGGGGCTGAGCAGTTCTTC. This translates into CASSYSGLAGAEQFF.

The gene calls are TRBV20-1 and TRBJ2-1; a possible D gene is TRBD2 (6 bases). Trimming cost V 3 bases and J 1 base, with 10 bases left between them. CDR1 is DFQATT and CDR2 is SNEGSKA in the germline V gene (reference sequence). There are 14 residues in the CDR3. The CDR3 here is CSASRGVSYNEQFF. In nucleotides, the CDR3 is TGCAGTGCTAGTCGCGGGGTTTCCTACAATGAGCAGTTCTTC.

This clonotype was seen repeatedly, ten times or more. V and J are TRBV11-1 and TRBJ1-2; D is unresolved. Germline CDR1 SGHAT, CDR2 FQDESV (reference sequence). The CDR3 consists of 18 residues. The ends were cut back, 3 bases at V and 5 bases at J, with 25 bases in the middle. In DNA form, the CDR3 reads TGTGCCAGCAGCTTGTCCGAGCAGTCCGCGTTGTTGGTGTATGGCTACACCTTC. The encoded protein is CASSLSEQSALLVYGYTF.